What follows is one TCR beta chain and its context. There are 17 residues in the CDR3. In germline, CDR1 is MDHEN, CDR2 SYDVKM. After removal of 1 base from V and 2 bases from J, the junction contained 10 bases not matched to a gene. The authors' processing: Nucleated cell number was recorded as an estimate derived from reference gene primer amplification. The data were produced by immunoSEQ multiplex PCR, yet TCRdb's version contains in-frame clones alone and is incomplete. V and J calls and clone size follow that table, whereas D and trimming were derived from the DNA. The repertoire has about 280,000 clones, about nine tenths of them found once; the top ten carry over 2%. The sample originates from a study of blood T cell repertoires in COVID-19.

The sequenced material came from peripheral blood. This TCR derives from a woman aged 45-59 years who had recovered from COVID-19. The chain combines TRBV28 with TRBJ2-7; 8 bases are shared with TRBD1. CDR3 DNA: TGTGCCAGCAGTTTATCAAACGACAGGGGTGAGACCTACGAGCAGTACTTC. As protein: CASSLSNDRGETYEQYF.